This T cell receptor (beta chain) is from a study of CD8+ T cells in alopecia areata (dated by TCRdb to between 2017 and 2018). Background on the whole study: Skin from C3H/HeJ donors with spontaneous alopecia (6-12 months old) was grafted onto female C3H/HeJ recipients that were about 7-11 weeks old. In both human patients and the C3H/HeJ mouse model, the study applied high-throughput TCRbeta sequencing to look at T cell clonal expansion in alopecia areata. In humans, TCRbeta sequencing was performed on scalp tissue and on sorted CD4+ and CD8+ peripheral blood T cells from healthy controls and from patients with patchy or totalis/universalis alopecia areata. Scalp clonality was compared among normal scalp (n=4), patchy alopecia areata scalp (n=8), and alopecia totalis/universalis scalp (n=8). RNA was obtained with the PAXgene miRNA kit for fixed scalp, the miRNeasy kit for PBMCs, and the RNeasy kit for mouse skin. TCRbeta CDR3 regions were amplified by immunoSEQ multiplex PCR with 35 Vbeta forward and 13 Jbeta reverse primers. Study-level results and caveats: Compared with mice, TCR sequences shared between patients were less clear, possibly partly because of HLA diversity across the patient population. Unlike mouse skin, where gammadelta T cells dominate, normal human skin contains resident alphabeta T cells that get sequenced too, which complicates analysis of the scalp TCR repertoire. Compared with normal scalp, lesional scalp had higher clonality and more expanded CD8+ clones, particularly in alopecia totalis/universalis, a pattern that suggests antigenic drive.

Turning to this clone: Its recognized antigen is unknown. Throughout, gene names and germline sequences are given for the mouse. The read gets to within 4 residues of the CDR3 end, and the germline J gene fills in the rest. This CDR3 is also generated by other DNA sequences in the sample.

Pooled mouse cutaneous lymph node cells were stained for CD4, CD8alpha, NKG2D, NKG2ACE and other markers, then sorted on a BD Influx. From the cysteine up to the phenylalanine, the CDR3 has a length of 14 residues. Sequencing covers 30 bases of the CDR3, shown here with the frame starting at base 1. V was cut back by 3 bases and J by 2 bases, leaving a gap of 11 bases between them. CDR1 and CDR2 (NSHNY, SYGAGN) derive from the germline V gene. Receptor libraries were prepared by the immunoSEQ multiplex PCR assay. RNA was extracted from all samples and reverse transcribed into cDNA, which served as template for TCR sequencing. First-strand cDNA was synthesized with SuperScript III using a 2:1 mix of oligo-dT and random hexamers. Amplification bias was assessed with a synthetic immune receptor repertoire, and residual bias was removed computationally. Libraries were sequenced on Illumina HiSeq with 60 bp reads covering the CDR3, read from J toward V. The study's processing was this. Raw reads were preprocessed for error removal, and CDR3 was defined according to IMGT conventions as running from the conserved cysteine to phenylalanine. Clonality was computed as 1 minus the Shannon entropy, with the entropy normalized by log2 of the number of productive unique TCRs. Whether scalp clones were CD4 or CD8 was inferred by matching scalp TCRbeta sequences against CD4 and CD8 repertoires sorted from blood. TCRdb took this table from immuneACCESS and kept in-frame rearrangements with V and J called. Such tables lack part of the clones; where checked against another copy, unresolved V genes explain under half of the gap, and the rest is unexplained. From that table come the V and J calls and clone size; the DNA was used to work out D and trimming. The data for this sample show under 350,000 clones, each detected more than once. About 1.1% of the sample rests with the top ten.

Rearrangement joined TRBV13-1 to TRBJ1-2; TRBD1 could be the D gene, as 6 bases match. The receptor was derived from a C3H/HeJ mouse with alopecia areata. This mouse strain bears the MHC haplotype H2-k. Sequenced sample: CD4+ T cells sorted from a lymph node. CDR3 region: CASSGGQKNSDYTF. The sequenced CDR3 bases are TGTGCCAGCAGTGGCGGACAGAAGAACTCC.